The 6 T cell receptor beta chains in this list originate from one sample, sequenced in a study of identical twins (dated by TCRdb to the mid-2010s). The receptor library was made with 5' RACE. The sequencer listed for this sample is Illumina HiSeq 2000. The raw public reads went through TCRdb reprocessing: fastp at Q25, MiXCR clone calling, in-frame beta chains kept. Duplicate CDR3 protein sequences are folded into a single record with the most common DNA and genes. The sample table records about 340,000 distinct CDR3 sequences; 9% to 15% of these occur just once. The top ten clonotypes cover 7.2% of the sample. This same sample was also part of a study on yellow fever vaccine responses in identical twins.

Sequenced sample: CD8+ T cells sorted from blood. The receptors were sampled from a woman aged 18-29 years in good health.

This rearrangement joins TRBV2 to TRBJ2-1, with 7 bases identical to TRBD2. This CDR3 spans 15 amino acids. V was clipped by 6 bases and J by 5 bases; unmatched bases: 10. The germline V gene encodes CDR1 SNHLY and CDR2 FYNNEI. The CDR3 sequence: CASRATSANNNEQFF. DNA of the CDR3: TGTGCCAGCAGAGCAACTAGCGCTAATAACAATGAGCAGTTCTTC.

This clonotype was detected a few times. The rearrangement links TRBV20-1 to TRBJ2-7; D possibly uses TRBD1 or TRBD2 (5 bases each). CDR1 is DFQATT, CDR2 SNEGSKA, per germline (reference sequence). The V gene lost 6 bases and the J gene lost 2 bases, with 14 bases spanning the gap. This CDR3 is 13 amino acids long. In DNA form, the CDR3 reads TGCAGTGCCAGACCGTTGGGGGCCTACGAGCAGTACTTC. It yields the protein CSARPLGAYEQYF.

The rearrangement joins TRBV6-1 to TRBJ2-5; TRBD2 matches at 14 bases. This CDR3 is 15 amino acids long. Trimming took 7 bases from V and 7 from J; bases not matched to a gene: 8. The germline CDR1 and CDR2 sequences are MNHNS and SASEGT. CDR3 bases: TGTGCCAGCAATCCCGGGACTAGCGGGAGTGGGACCCAGTACTTC. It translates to CASNPGTSGSGTQYF.

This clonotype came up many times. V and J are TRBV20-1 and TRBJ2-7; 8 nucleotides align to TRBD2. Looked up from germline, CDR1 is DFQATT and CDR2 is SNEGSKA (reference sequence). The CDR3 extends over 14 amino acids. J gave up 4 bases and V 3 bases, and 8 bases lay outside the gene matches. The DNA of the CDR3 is TGCAGTGCTAGCCCCCTGGCGGGGGGATACGAGCAGTACTTC. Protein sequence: CSASPLAGGYEQYF.

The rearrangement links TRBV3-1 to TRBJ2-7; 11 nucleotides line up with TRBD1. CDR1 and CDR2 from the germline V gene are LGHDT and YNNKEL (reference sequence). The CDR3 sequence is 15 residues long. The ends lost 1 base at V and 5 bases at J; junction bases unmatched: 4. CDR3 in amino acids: CASSQGDRGSDEQYF. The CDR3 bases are TGTGCCAGCAGCCAAGGGGACAGGGGGTCGGACGAGCAGTACTTC.

CDR3 bases: TGCGCCAGCAGCTACAGGGGCCAGGGGACCGGGGAGCTGTTTTTT. Translation gives CASSYRGQGTGELFF. The V gene is TRBV4-1, the J gene TRBJ2-2, with 7 positions matching TRBD1. Per the germline V gene, CDR1 is MGHRA and CDR2 is YSYEKL. The CDR3 runs to 15 residues. V lost 5 bases, J lost 5 bases, and 8 bases stayed unmatched.